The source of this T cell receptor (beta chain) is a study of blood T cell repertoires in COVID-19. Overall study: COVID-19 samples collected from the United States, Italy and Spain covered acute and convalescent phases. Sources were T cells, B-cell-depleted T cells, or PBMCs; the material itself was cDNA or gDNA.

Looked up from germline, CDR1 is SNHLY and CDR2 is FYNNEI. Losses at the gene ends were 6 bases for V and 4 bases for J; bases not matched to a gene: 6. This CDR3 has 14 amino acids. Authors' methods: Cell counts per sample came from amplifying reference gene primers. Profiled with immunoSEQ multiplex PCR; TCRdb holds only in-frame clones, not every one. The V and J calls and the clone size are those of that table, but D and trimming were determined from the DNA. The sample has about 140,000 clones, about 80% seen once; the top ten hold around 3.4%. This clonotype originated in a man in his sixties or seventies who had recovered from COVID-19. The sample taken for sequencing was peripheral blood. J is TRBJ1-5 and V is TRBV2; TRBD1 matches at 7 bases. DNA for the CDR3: TGTGCCAGCAGAACCGGGACAGCTAATCAGCCCCAGCATTTT. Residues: CASRTGTANQPQHF.